The 24 T cell receptor beta chains below all came from one sample that was sequenced in a study of T cell responses to AZD1222 COVID-19 vaccine. Profiled with immunoSEQ multiplex PCR; TCRdb holds only in-frame clones, not every one. The sample contains tens of thousands of clones, approximately 85% of which appear only once. The sample here was peripheral blood, taken on day 0 of AZD1222 vaccination. The source of these receptors is an adult in good health.

The chain couples TRBV5-4 to TRBJ1-1; unclear D gene. The CDR3 contains 14 residues. Per germline, CDR1 SGHNT and CDR2 YYREEE (reference sequence). V lost 2 bases and J lost 4, with 12 bases in between. CDR3: CASSFGWTGTEAFF. The CDR3 DNA follows: TGTGCCAGCAGCTTCGGGTGGACGGGCACTGAAGCTTTCTTT. Supplemented by reference TRBV5-4 and TRBJ1-1, the full variable domain reads ETGVTQSPTHLIKTRGQQVTLRCSSQSGHNTVSWYQQALGQGPQFIFQYYREEENGRGNFPPRFSGLQFPNYSSELNVNALELDDSALYLCASSFGWTGTEAFFGQGTRLTVV.

The V call is TRBV18, the J call TRBJ2-1, with 14 bases aligning to TRBD2. The CDR3 is made up of 15 amino acids. V shed 8 bases and J 5 bases; nucleotides not matched to a gene: 5. From germline, CDR1 is KGHSH and CDR2 LQKENI. The CDR3 spells CASIKGLAGDNEQFF. The DNA of the CDR3 is TGTGCCAGCATTAAGGGACTAGCGGGAGACAATGAGCAGTTCTTC.

The chain is built from TRBV25-1 and TRBJ2-2, with D unresolved. The CDR3 has 15 amino acids. V lost 2 bases and J lost 6, with 13 bases in between. The V gene's germline CDR1 is MGHDK and CDR2 SYGVNS. CDR3 DNA sequence: TGTGCCAGCAGTGAAACAGCCTTGCCAGCCGGGGAGCTGTTTTTT. Encoded protein: CASSETALPAGELFF.

V gene TRBV2 combines with J gene TRBJ1-1; D gene ambiguous. Trimming removed 8 bases from V and 4 bases from J, with 17 bases in between. This CDR3 spans 14 amino acids. Looked up from germline, CDR1 is SNHLY and CDR2 is FYNNEI. CDR3 residues: CASAFPIVVTEAFF. The CDR3 coding sequence is TGTGCCAGCGCCTTCCCAATAGTGGTCACTGAAGCTTTCTTT.

The rearrangement joins TRBV5-8 to TRBJ2-4; no reliable D call. Germline V gene sequence: CDR1 SGHTS, CDR2 YDEGEE. V lost 0 bases and J 0 bases, leaving 7 bases between the germline ends. CDR3 length equals 15 residues. The CDR3 nucleotides are TGTGCCAGCAGCTTGGGGGCAGTAGCCAAAAACATTCAGTACTTC. Protein product: CASSLGAVAKNIQYF.

The chain combines TRBV7-8 with TRBJ2-5, with a possible D match to TRBD1 (5 bases). CDR1 and CDR2 from the germline V gene are SGHVS and FQNEAQ. The germline V and J ends were trimmed by 3 bases and 0 bases, with 8 bases remaining between them. The CDR3 is 14 amino acids. CDR3 bases: TGTGCCAGCAGCTTTAGACAGTACCAAGAGACCCAGTACTTC. This codes for CASSFRQYQETQYF.

The chain uses TRBV10-3 and TRBJ2-1, with 8 positions matching TRBD1. After removal of 6 bases from V and 5 bases from J, the junction contained 12 bases not matched to a gene. Germline CDR1 is ENHRY and CDR2 is SYGVKD. The CDR3 totals 16 residues. CDR3 coding DNA: TGTGCCATCAGGGGGGGCCAGGGGGCTCCGGACAATGAGCAGTTCTTC. Its translation is CAIRGGQGAPDNEQFF.

In this sample, this clone turned up a few times. The V gene is TRBV11-2, the J gene TRBJ2-5; 12 bases are shared with TRBD1. The V segment lost 5 bases and the J segment 5 bases; nucleotides outside the gene matches: 6. The CDR3 runs to 15 residues. Per the germline V gene, CDR1 is SGHAT and CDR2 is FQNNGV. Here the CDR3 reads CASSTGTGGGETQYF. DNA of the CDR3: TGTGCCAGCAGCACCGGGACAGGGGGCGGGGAGACCCAGTACTTC.

In DNA, the CDR3 is TGTGCCTGGAAAGGGTCGAAAGAGACCCAGTACTTC. It encodes CAWKGSKETQYF. This chain links TRBV30 with TRBJ2-5; no clear D. CDR1 and CDR2 (germline): GTSNPN, SVGIG (reference sequence). The V and J ends lost 4 bases and 3 bases respectively, with 9 bases between them. The CDR3 loop spans 12 amino acids. Full variable domain (rest looked up from reference TRBV30 and TRBJ2-5): SQTIHQWPATLVQPVGSPLSLECTVEGTSNPNLYWYRQAAGRGLQLLFYSVGIGQISSEVPQNLSASRPQDRQFILSSKKLLLSDSGFYLCAWKGSKETQYFGPGTRLLVL.

The table lists this clone with a count of one. The chain carries TRBV4-1 and TRBJ1-1; TRBD1 is a possible D gene (5 bases). CDR1 MGHRA and CDR2 YSYEKL come from the germline V gene. V was clipped by 7 bases and J by 1 base, with 22 bases between them. This CDR3 has 17 amino acids. The CDR3 coding sequence is TGCGCCAGCACTGAGCAGGGAGAGGGTTGGGCGAACACTGAAGCTTTCTTT. Protein: CASTEQGEGWANTEAFF.

This chain connects TRBV3-1 (or the pseudogene TRBV3-2) to TRBJ2-5; the D gene is possibly TRBD1 (5 bases). Trimming removed 5 bases from V and 0 bases from J, with 13 bases in between. There are 15 residues in the CDR3. CDR1 and CDR2 (germline): LGHDT, YNNKEL (reference sequence). The CDR3 loop is CASSKGDRDQETQYF. Written as DNA, the CDR3 is TGTGCCAGCAGCAAAGGGGATCGCGACCAAGAGACCCAGTACTTC.

V usage is TRBV18 and J usage is TRBJ2-7; TRBD2 matches 13 bases. The ends lost 6 bases at V and 7 bases at J; junction bases unmatched: 9. The CDR3 extends over 15 amino acids. Germline V CDR1 and CDR2: KGHSH, LQKENI. In nucleotides, the CDR3 is TGTGCCAGCTCCCCGGGACTAGCGGGATTCAGAGAGCAGTACTTC. Translation gives CASSPGLAGFREQYF.

V and J are TRBV5-4 and TRBJ2-3; 8 bases are a match to TRBD2. The germline gives CDR1 SGHNT, CDR2 YYREEE (reference sequence). The CDR3 is 14 amino acids. Trimming took 3 bases from V and 5 from J; bases not matched to a gene: 5. The DNA of the CDR3 is TGTGCCAGCAGCTCCTGGACTAGCCGAGATACGCAGTATTTT. Its protein is CASSSWTSRDTQYF.

CDR3 nucleotides: TGTGCCAGTAGGGGACTCTATGGCTACACCTTC. Translated: CASRGLYGYTF. The chain is built from TRBV19 and TRBJ1-2, with D possibly matching TRBD1 (5 bases). V was clipped by 6 bases and J by 4 bases, with 6 bases between them. Per germline, CDR1 LNHDA and CDR2 SQIVND (reference sequence). The CDR3 contains 11 residues.

This chain joins TRBV5-1 and TRBJ1-2; possibly TRBD1 for D (5 bases). Trimming cost V 6 bases and J 2 bases, with 11 bases left between them. Germline CDR1 and CDR2: SGHRS and YFSETQ. This CDR3 spans 13 amino acids. CDR3 amino acids: CASNPGRNYGYTF. CDR3 nucleotide sequence: TGCGCCAGCAACCCGGGGCGAAACTATGGCTACACCTTC. Using reference TRBV5-1 and TRBJ1-2 for the parts outside the CDR3, the full variable domain is KAGVTQTPRYLIKTRGQQVTLSCSPISGHRSVSWYQQTPGQGLQFLFEYFSETQRNKGNFPGRFSGRQFSNSRSEMNVSTLELGDSALYLCASNPGRNYGYTFGSGTRLTVV.

The chain employs TRBV5-5 and TRBJ2-1; 7 bases fit TRBD1. Looked up from germline, CDR1 is SGHKS and CDR2 is YYEKEE (reference sequence). V gave up 2 bases and J gave up 5 bases; unmatched junction bases: 7. The CDR3 consists of 15 residues. The CDR3 DNA reads as TGTGCCAGCAGCTTCAGGGGGAGTAGGAACAATGAGCAGTTCTTC. Translating gives CASSFRGSRNNEQFF.

The gene calls are TRBV15 and TRBJ2-3; no reliable D call. The CDR3 sequence is 13 residues long. CDR1 and CDR2 from the germline V gene are LNHNV and YYDKDF (reference sequence). V was cut by 2 bases and J by 2 bases, with 5 bases left in between. CDR3 in amino acids: CATSRYTTDTQYF. In DNA, the CDR3 is TGTGCCACCAGCAGATATACCACAGATACGCAGTATTTT. Complete variable domain (other parts from reference TRBV15 and TRBJ2-3): DAMVIQNPRYQVTQFGKPVTLSCSQTLNHNVMYWYQQKSSQAPKLLFHYYDKDFNNEADTPDNFQSRRPNTSFCFLDIRSPGLGDTAMYLCATSRYTTDTQYFGPGTRLTVL.

The chain uses TRBV24-1 and TRBJ2-5; TRBD2 aligns across 11 bases. The CDR3 runs to 17 residues. V was pared by 7 bases and J by 4 bases, with 13 bases of the junction left unmatched. Germline V gives CDR1 KGHDR, CDR2 SFDVKD. The CDR3, as DNA: TGTGCCACCAGCCCCGGGACTAGCGGTAAAGGGGGAGAGACCCAGTACTTC. As protein: CATSPGTSGKGGETQYF.

CDR3 in DNA: TGTGCCAGCAGCTTAGTAGTGGAGGGTGGCTACACCTTC. Amino acids: CASSLVVEGGYTF. This chain connects TRBV11-2 to TRBJ1-2; D ambiguous. There are 13 residues in the CDR3. CDR1 and CDR2 (germline): SGHAT, FQNNGV. The V gene lost 1 base and the J gene lost 7 bases, with 10 bases spanning the gap.

The gene calls are TRBV10-3 and TRBJ2-7; TRBD2 is a possible D gene (6 bases). V lost 2 bases and J lost 3, with 11 bases in between. CDR1 and CDR2 from the germline V gene are ENHRY and SYGVKD. There are 14 residues in the CDR3. CDR3 nucleotides: TGTGCCATCAGTGAGAGGGTTAGCGGCTACGAGCAGTACTTC. The encoded protein is CAISERVSGYEQYF.

The gene calls are TRBV7-8 and TRBJ2-7; 15 bases line up with TRBD2. Trimming took 4 bases from V and 2 from J; bases not matched to a gene: 12. Germline V CDR1 and CDR2: SGHVS, FQNEAQ. CDR3 length: 19 residues. In DNA, the CDR3 is TGTGCCAGCAGCTCCATGGGGGGGACTAGCGGGAGGCCTCCCTACGAGCAGTACTTC. Protein: CASSSMGGTSGRPPYEQYF.

The chain employs TRBV6-5 and TRBJ1-4; maybe TRBD1 (6 bases). Germline loops: CDR1 MNHEY, CDR2 SVGAGI. V was cut by 4 bases and J by 3 bases, with 12 bases left in between. CDR3 size: 15 residues. The CDR3 spells CASSSDSEANEKLFF. The CDR3 DNA is TGTGCCAGCAGTTCGGACAGTGAAGCTAATGAAAAACTGTTTTTT.

The rearrangement links TRBV7-9 to TRBJ2-1; D gene ambiguous. The CDR3 covers 15 residues. The V end was cut by 0 bases, the J end by 0 bases, with 6 bases between. In germline, CDR1 is SEHNR, CDR2 FQNEAQ (reference sequence). The CDR3 nucleotides read TGTGCCAGCAGCTTAGCCCCACGCTCCTACAATGAGCAGTTCTTC. Encoded protein: CASSLAPRSYNEQFF. The complete variable domain, with remaining parts taken from reference TRBV7-9 and TRBJ2-1, reads DTGVSQNPRHKITKRGQNVTFRCDPISEHNRLYWYRQTLGQGPEFLTYFQNEAQLEKSRLLSDRFSAERPKGSFSTLEIQRTEQGDSAMYLCASSLAPRSYNEQFFGPGTRLTVL.

The rearrangement links TRBV28 to TRBJ2-1; no reliable D call. The V gene lost 6 bases and the J gene lost 7 bases, with 16 bases spanning the gap. Germline V CDR1 and CDR2: MDHEN, SYDVKM. The CDR3 consists of 14 residues. The CDR3 protein is CASRLFGVGNEQFF. CDR3 sequence (DNA): TGTGCCAGCAGACTCTTCGGAGTAGGGAATGAGCAGTTCTTC.